Given below is one TCR beta chain in context. The entry originates in a study of shared clonotypes between healthy human individuals. The V and J ends lost 0 bases and 4 bases respectively, with 8 bases between them. There are 14 residues in the CDR3. The germline gives CDR1 SGHAT, CDR2 FQNNGV. Profiled with immunoSEQ multiplex PCR; TCRdb holds only in-frame clones, not every one. The profile shows roughly 1 million clones, roughly 74% of them singletons. The clonotype was recovered from a man younger than 35 in good health. Some clones in this sample may be carry-over from other donors' samples. The J gene is TRBJ2-3, the V gene TRBV11-2; no definite D call. Sequenced material: memory CD4+ T cells from PBMCs. Subset meaning: CD45RA-negative fraction. The CDR3 region has the DNA TGTGCCAGCAGCTTAGATCGGATAGCAGATACGCAGTATTTT. Protein product: CASSLDRIADTQYF.